This T cell receptor (beta chain) was identified during a study of early T cells in non-severe SARS-CoV-2 infection (dated by TCRdb to about 2021). A note on the overall study: Because TCR sequencing was done on bulk RNA from unsorted whole blood, the alpha and beta chains could not be paired.

Libraries were made using 5' RACE. The sample was run on a NextSeq 500. In the TCR library protocol, unique molecular identifiers were attached to individual cDNA molecules to correct for PCR bias and sequencing error. TCR alpha and beta chains were both sequenced, and the abundances of alpha and beta sequences in each sample were closely correlated with each other. From the authors' description of their analysis: Decombinator V4 was used to annotate TCR sequences for V gene, J gene and CDR3. TCRs were defined as expanded if a significant change between any two time points was detected under a Poisson model with p below 0.0001. TCR abundances were normalised to the total number of TCRs sequenced in each sample and reported as counts per million. MAIT TCRs were defined by TRAV1-2 paired with TRAJ12, TRAJ20 or TRAJ33, and iNKT TCRs by TRAV10 paired with TRAJ18. VDJdb, accessed 1 November 2021, was searched for CMV, EBV and SARS-CoV-2 annotated TCRs, with TCRs annotated for multiple antigens excluded. Through fastp at Q25 and MiXCR, TCRdb rebuilt clones from the public reads, retaining in-frame beta chains. Rows are unified per CDR3 protein, each entry keeping the most common DNA and genes. These V and J calls originate from TCRdb's pipeline instead of the authors' own analysis. Present in this sample are roughly 30,000 distinct CDR3 sequences, approximately 5.4% of which were seen just once. The ten largest clones represent 5.5% to 8% of the sample.

Counted from cysteine to phenylalanine, this CDR3 has 14 amino acids. Of the read, only the CDR3 DNA is kept; its 42 bases are in frame from base 1. The germline ends are 13 bases apart after V is trimmed by 4 bases and J by 4 bases. Per the germline V gene, SGHDN is the CDR1 and FVKESK is the CDR2. Points the paper makes about the study in general: Matching against VDJdb was skewed toward anti-spike CD8 responses, likely underestimated virus-specific expansions, and missed private and CD4 specificities.

This clonotype was picked up many times. Its antigen is currently not known. No much larger clone is present one base from it, and per-base qualities are unavailable. A case-control design nested within a healthcare worker cohort in London, UK, was used, with weekly nasopharyngeal swab PCR tests and blood sampling performed. Healthcare workers were recruited between 23 and 31 March 2020, during the week of the UK lockdown, and were followed weekly for up to about 15 weeks. Material: whole blood. The V and J segments used are TRBV14 and TRBJ1-1; the D gene is perhaps TRBD1, on 5 matching bases. The receptor was derived from an adult who was a healthcare worker with PCR-confirmed SARS-CoV-2 infection or an uninfected control (not recorded which). The DNA sequence reads TGTGCCAGCAGCCCGGTAGCAGGGACCACTGAAGCTTTCTTT. This is translated as CASSPVAGTTEAFF.